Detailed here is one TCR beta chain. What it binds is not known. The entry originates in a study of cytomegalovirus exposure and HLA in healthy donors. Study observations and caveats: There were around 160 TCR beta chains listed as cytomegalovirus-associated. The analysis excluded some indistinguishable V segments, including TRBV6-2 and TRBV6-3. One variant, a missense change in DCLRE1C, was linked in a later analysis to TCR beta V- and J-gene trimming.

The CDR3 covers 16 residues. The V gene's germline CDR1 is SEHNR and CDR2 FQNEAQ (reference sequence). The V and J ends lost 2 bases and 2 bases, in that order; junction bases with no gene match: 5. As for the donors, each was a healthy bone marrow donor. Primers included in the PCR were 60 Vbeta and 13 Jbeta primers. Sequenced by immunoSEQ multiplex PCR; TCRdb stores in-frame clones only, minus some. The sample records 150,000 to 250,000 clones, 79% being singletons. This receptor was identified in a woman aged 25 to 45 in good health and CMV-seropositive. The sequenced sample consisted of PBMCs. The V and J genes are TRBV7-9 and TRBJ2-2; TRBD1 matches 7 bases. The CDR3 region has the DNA TGTGCCAGCAGCTTAATTGGGACAGATAACACCGGGGAGCTGTTTTTT. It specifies CASSLIGTDNTGELFF.